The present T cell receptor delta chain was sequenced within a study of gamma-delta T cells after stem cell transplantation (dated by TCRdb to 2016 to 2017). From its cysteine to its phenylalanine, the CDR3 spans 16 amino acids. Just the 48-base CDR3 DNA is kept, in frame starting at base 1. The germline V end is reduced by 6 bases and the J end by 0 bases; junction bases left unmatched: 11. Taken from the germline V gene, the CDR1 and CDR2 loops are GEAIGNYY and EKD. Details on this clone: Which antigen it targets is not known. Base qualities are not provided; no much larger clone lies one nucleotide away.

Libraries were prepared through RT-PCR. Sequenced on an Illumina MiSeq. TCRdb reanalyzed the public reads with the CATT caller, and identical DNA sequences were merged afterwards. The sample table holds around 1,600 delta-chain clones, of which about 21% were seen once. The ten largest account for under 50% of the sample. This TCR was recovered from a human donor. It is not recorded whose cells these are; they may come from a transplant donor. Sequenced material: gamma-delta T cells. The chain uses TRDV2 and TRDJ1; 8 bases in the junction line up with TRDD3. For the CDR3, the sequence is CACHPVLGAYTDKLIF. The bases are TGTGCCTGTCACCCCGTACTGGGGGCCTACACCGATAAACTCATCTTT.